This T cell receptor beta chain was identified in a study of CD8+CD57+ T cells in acquired aplastic anemia. Turning to the study itself: Mean yield of DNA from sorted CD4+ and CD8+ cells was 2.5 to 4 ug.

Germline CDR1 is LNHNV and CDR2 is YYDKDF (reference sequence). This CDR3 has 16 residues. Trimming took off 4 bases at V and 4 bases at J, with 17 bases between the two ends. In regard to this clonotype: Its antigen remains unknown.

All patients picked for sequencing had shown, by flow cytometry, an expansion of CD8+CD57+ cells. The use of genomic DNA as template underpinned the TCR beta VDJ and CDR3 profiling. MiXCR was run by TCRdb on the reads, yielding one entry per CDR3 protein. Here the sample spans 160,000 or so distinct CDR3 sequences, about 48% being singletons. The study, taken as a whole, reports: Sharing between patients and controls was observed for twenty-nine CD8+ CDR3 sequences.

Sequencing input: sorted CD4+, CD8+, or CD8+CD57+ T cells (not recorded which) from PBMCs. The receptor was derived from a human donor with aplastic anemia. The V call is TRBV15, the J call TRBJ2-1; D may be TRBD1 or TRBD2 (7 bases each). The CDR3 region has the DNA TGTGCCACCAGCACTCCACAGGGGACTACTTACAATGAGCAGTTCTTC. It specifies CATSTPQGTTYNEQFF.